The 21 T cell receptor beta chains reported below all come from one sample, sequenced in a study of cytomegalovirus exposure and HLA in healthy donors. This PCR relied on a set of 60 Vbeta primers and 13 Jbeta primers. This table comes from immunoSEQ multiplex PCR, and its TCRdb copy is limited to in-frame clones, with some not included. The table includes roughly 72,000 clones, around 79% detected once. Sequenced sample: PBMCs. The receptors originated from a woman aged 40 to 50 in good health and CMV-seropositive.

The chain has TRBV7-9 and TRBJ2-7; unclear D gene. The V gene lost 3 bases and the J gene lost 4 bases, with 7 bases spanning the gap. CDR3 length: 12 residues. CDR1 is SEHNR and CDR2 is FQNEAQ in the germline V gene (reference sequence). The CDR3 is CASSFSSYEQYF. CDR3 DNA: TGTGCCAGCAGCTTTTCTAGTTACGAGCAGTACTTC.

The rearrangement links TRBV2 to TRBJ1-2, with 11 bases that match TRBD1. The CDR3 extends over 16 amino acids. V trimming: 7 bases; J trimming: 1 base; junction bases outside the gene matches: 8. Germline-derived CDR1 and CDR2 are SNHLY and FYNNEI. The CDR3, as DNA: TGTGCCAGCATCCCGGACAGGGGGCGTATTAACTATGGCTACACCTTC. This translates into CASIPDRGRINYGYTF.

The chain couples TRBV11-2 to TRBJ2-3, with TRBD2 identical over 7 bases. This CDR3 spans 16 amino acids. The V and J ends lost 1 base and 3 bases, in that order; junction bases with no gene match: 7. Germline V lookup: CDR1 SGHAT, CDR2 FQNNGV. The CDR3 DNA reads TGTGCCAGCAGCTTAGTAAGGGGCGGGAGAACAGATACGCAGTATTTT. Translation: CASSLVRGGRTDTQYF.

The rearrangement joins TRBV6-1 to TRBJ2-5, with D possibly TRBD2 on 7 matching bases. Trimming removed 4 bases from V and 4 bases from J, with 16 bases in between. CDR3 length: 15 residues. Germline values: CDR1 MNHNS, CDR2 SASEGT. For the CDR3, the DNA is TGTGCCAGCAGTGGTAGGGGGGGCGGTGGAGAGACCCAGTACTTC. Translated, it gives CASSGRGGGGETQYF.

The CDR3 loop is CASSRTGGLDQPQHF. The DNA of the CDR3 is TGTGCCAGTAGTCGGACAGGGGGCTTGGATCAGCCCCAGCATTTT. The chain carries TRBV19 and TRBJ1-5, with TRBD1 matching over 11 bases. The CDR3 covers 15 residues. Unmatched junction bases numbered 5, after V lost 5 bases and J lost 5 bases. Germline V gives CDR1 LNHDA, CDR2 SQIVND (reference sequence).

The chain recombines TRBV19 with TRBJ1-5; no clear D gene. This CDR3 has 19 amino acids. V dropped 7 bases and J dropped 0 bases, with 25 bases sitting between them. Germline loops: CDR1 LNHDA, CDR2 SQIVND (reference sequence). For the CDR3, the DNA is TGTGCCAGTACCAAGGAGGGCACAACAGAATACTATAGCAATCAGCCCCAGCATTTT. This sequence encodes CASTKEGTTEYYSNQPQHF.

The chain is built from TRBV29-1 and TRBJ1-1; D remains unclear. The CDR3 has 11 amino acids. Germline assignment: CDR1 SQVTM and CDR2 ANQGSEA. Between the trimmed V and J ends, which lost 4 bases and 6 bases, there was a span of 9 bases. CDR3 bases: TGCAGCGTTGGGAGATCCGCTGAAGCTTTCTTT. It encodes CSVGRSAEAFF.

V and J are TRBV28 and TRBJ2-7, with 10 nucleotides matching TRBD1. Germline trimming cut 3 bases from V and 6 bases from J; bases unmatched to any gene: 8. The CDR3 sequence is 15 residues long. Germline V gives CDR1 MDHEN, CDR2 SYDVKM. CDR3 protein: CASSFGGTGAFEQYF. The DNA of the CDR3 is TGTGCCAGCAGTTTTGGCGGGACAGGGGCGTTCGAGCAGTACTTC.

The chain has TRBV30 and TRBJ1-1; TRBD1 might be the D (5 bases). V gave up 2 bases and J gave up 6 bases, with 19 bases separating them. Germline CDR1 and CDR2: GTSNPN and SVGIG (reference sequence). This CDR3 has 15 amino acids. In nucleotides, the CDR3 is TGTGCCTGGAGTTCTTGGGGGGGGAGGAAACCTGAAGCTTTCTTT. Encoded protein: CAWSSWGGRKPEAFF.

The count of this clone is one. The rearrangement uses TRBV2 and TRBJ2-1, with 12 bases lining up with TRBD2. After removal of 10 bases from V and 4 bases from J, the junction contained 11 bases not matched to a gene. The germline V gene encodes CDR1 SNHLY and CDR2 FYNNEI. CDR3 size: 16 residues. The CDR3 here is CANERLAGVGYNEQFF. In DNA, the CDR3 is TGTGCCAACGAAAGACTAGCGGGAGTGGGATACAATGAGCAGTTCTTC.

The CDR3 protein is CSVVKGELSEAFF. CDR3 nucleotide sequence: TGCAGCGTTGTTAAGGGAGAGCTTTCTGAAGCTTTCTTT. The genes are TRBV29-1 and TRBJ1-1; no reliable D call. The CDR3 is 13 residues long. CDR1 is SQVTM and CDR2 is ANQGSEA in the germline V gene. Trimming pared 4 bases from V and 6 bases from J, leaving 15 bases between.

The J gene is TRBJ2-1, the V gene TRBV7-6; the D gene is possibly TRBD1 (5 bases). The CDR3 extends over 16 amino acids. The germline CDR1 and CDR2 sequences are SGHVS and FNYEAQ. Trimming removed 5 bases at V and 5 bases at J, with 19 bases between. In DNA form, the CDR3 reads TGTGCCAGCAGCACCGTGGGGCTAACTGGCAACAATGAGCAGTTCTTC. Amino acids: CASSTVGLTGNNEQFF.

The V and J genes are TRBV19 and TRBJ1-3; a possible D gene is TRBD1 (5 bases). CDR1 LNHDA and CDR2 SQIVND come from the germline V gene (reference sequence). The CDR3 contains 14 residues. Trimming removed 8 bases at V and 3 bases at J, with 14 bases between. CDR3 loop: CASQRQYDGNTIYF. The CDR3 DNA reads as TGTGCCAGTCAAAGACAGTACGATGGAAACACCATATATTTT.

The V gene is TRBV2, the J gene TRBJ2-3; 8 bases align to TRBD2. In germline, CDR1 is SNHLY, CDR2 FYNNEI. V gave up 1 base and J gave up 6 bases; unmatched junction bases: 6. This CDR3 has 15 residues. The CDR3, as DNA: TGTGCCAGCAGTGAAGGGACTAGCCGATGGGATACGCAGTATTTT. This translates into CASSEGTSRWDTQYF.

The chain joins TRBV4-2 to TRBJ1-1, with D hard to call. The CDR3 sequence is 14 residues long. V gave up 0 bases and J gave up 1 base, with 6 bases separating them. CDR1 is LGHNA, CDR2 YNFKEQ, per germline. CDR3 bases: TGTGCCAGCAGCCAAGAACGGTGGAACACTGAAGCTTTCTTT. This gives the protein CASSQERWNTEAFF.

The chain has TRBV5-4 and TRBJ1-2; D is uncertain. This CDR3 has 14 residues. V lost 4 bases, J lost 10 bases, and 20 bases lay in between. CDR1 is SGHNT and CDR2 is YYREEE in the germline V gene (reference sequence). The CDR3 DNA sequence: TGTGCCAGCAGCCCACCCGAGGGATTCGGGGACTACACCTTC. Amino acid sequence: CASSPPEGFGDYTF.

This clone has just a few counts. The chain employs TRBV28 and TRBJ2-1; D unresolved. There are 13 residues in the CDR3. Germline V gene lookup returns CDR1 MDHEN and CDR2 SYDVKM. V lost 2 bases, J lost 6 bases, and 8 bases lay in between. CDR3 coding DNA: TGTGCCAGCAGTTTACGGTCGCCCAATGAGCAGTTCTTC. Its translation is CASSLRSPNEQFF.

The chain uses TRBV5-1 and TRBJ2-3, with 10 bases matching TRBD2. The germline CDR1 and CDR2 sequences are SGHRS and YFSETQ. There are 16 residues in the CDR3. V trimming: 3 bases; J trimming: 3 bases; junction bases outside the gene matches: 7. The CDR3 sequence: CASSSQRTSGTDTQYF. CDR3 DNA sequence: TGCGCCAGCAGCTCCCAACGGACTAGCGGAACAGATACGCAGTATTTT.

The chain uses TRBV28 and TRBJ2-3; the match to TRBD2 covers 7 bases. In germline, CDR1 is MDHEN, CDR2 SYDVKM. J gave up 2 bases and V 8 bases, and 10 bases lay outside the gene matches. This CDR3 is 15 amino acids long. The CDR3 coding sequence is TGTGCCAGCGGGGGAAAAGCGGGGACCACAGATACGCAGTATTTT. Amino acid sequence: CASGGKAGTTDTQYF.

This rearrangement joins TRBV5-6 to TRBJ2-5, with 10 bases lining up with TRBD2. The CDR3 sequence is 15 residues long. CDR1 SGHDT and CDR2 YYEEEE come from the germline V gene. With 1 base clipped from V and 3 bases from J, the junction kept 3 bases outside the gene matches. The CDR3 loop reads CASSLSGGGEETQYF. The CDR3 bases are TGTGCCAGCAGCTTGAGCGGGGGGGGCGAAGAGACCCAGTACTTC.

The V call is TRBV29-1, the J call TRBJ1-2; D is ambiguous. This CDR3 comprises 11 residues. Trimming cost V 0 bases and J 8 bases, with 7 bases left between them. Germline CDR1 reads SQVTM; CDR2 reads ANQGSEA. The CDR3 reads CSVEERRGYTF. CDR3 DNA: TGCAGCGTTGAAGAACGGAGAGGCTACACCTTC.